The 13 T cell receptor beta chains in this list originate from one sample, sequenced in a study. Cells sorted as Tregs were CD4+, CD25+ and CD127-/low. Each CDR3 protein gets one entry after TCRdb re-called the 5' RACE reads with MiXCR. The table has under 65,000 distinct CDR3 sequences, 20% seen once. The sequenced material came from tumor-infiltrating Tregs sorted from the breast tumor. These receptor sequences come from a female donor with breast cancer.

V usage is TRBV11-2 and J usage is TRBJ2-3; D uncertain. V shed 4 bases and J shed 0 bases, with 8 bases lying between them. The CDR3 consists of 14 residues. CDR1 is SGHAT and CDR2 is FQNNGV in the germline V gene. The CDR3 nucleotides read TGTGCCAGCAGCTCCAAGATTAGCACAGATACGCAGTATTTT. This encodes CASSSKISTDTQYF.

This sequence joins TRBV19 and TRBJ2-1; TRBD1 might be the D (5 bases). CDR1 is LNHDA, CDR2 SQIVND, per germline (reference sequence). Trimming cost V 5 bases and J 5 bases, with 16 bases left between them. CDR3 length equals 15 residues. The CDR3 sequence is CASSFPETVNNEQFF. In nucleotides, the CDR3 is TGTGCCAGTAGTTTCCCCGAGACAGTTAACAATGAGCAGTTCTTC.

In the case of this clonotype: Possible read error: a much larger clone is one base away. V usage is TRBV7-2 and J usage is TRBJ2-4, with D possibly matching TRBD1 (6 bases). The CDR3 runs 15 residues. The germline CDR1 and CDR2 sequences are SGHTA and FQGNSA. CDR3 sequence reads: CANSPDRLAKNIQYF. The CDR3 DNA follows: TGTGCCAACAGCCCGGACAGATTAGCCAAAAACATTCAGTACTTC.

This clonotype came up many times. This rearrangement joins TRBV7-6 to TRBJ1-1; 8 nucleotides match TRBD1. The junction had 8 bases not matched to a gene; V was cut back by 4 bases and J by 1 base. Per the germline V gene, CDR1 is SGHVS and CDR2 is FNYEAQ. The CDR3 has 16 residues. The DNA for the CDR3 is TGTGCCAGCAGCTCTACCCCCGACAGGGGGAACACTGAAGCTTTCTTT. It yields the protein CASSSTPDRGNTEAFF.

This clonotype came up many times. V usage is TRBV5-1 and J usage is TRBJ2-3; TRBD1 matches at 11 bases. CDR1 SGHRS and CDR2 YFSETQ come from the germline V gene. The CDR3 is 15 amino acids. V lost 4 bases, J lost 5 bases, and 6 bases stayed unmatched. CDR3 nucleotides: TGCGCCAGCAGCAGAGGACAGGGGGCAGGAGATACGCAGTATTTT. It codes for CASSRGQGAGDTQYF.

The V and J genes are TRBV12-3 or TRBV12-4 and TRBJ1-2; D perhaps matches TRBD1 (5 bases). CDR3 length: 14 amino acids. Trimming removed 5 bases at V and 3 bases at J, with 13 bases between. The DNA for the CDR3 is TGTGCCAGCAGTAGGGGAAGGGGTGACTATGGCTACACCTTC. Its protein product is CASSRGRGDYGYTF.

This clonotype appeared a few times. The chain has TRBV29-1 and TRBJ2-3, with 15 bases aligning to TRBD2. Losses at the gene ends were 4 bases for V and 5 bases for J; bases not matched to a gene: 1. CDR3 size: 14 residues. Germline CDR1 reads SQVTM; CDR2 reads ANQGSEA. The CDR3 loop is CSVAGLAGGDTQYF. CDR3 DNA sequence: TGCAGCGTTGCGGGACTAGCGGGAGGAGATACGCAGTATTTT.

This clonotype was detected many times. CDR3 sequence (DNA): TGCGCCAGCAACACCGGGACAGGGTATGGCTACACCTTC. Its protein product is CASNTGTGYGYTF. The chain carries TRBV5-1 and TRBJ1-2; TRBD1 agrees at 9 bases. The CDR3 length is 13 residues. The germline CDR1 and CDR2 sequences are SGHRS and YFSETQ. V dropped 6 bases and J dropped 5; count of bases not matched to a gene: 5.

This clonotype was recorded a few times. CDR3 residues: CASSADGNTEAFF. The CDR3 DNA is TGTGCCAGCAGCGCTGACGGGAACACTGAAGCTTTCTTT. The rearrangement links TRBV2 to TRBJ1-1; D remains unclear. The germline V gene encodes CDR1 SNHLY and CDR2 FYNNEI. The CDR3 sequence is 13 residues long. The V end lost 6 bases, the J end lost 1 base, and 9 bases lay between the germline ends.

As concerns this clonotype: This may arise from a read error, as a much more abundant clone is one base away. The chain combines TRBV7-3 with TRBJ1-2; 9 bases are shared with TRBD1. The germline V gene has CDR1 SGHTA and CDR2 FQGTGA. This CDR3 comprises 13 residues. Germline trimming cut 5 bases from V and 4 bases from J; bases unmatched to any gene: 2. CDR3: CASSADRGYGYTF. In nucleotides, the CDR3 is TGTGCCAGCAGCGCGGACAGGGGCTATGGCTACACCTTC.

This clonotype was observed a handful of times. This chain joins TRBV6-1 and TRBJ2-4; D ambiguous. The CDR3 consists of 13 residues. The germline CDR1 and CDR2 sequences are MNHNS and SASEGT. With 6 bases removed from V and 0 bases from J, the gap between germline ends came to 6 bases. The CDR3 sequence is CASSQIAKNIQYF. Written as DNA, the CDR3 is TGTGCCAGCAGCCAGATAGCCAAAAACATTCAGTACTTC.

The chain links TRBV7-2 to TRBJ2-5; TRBD2 might be the D (5 bases). The CDR3 is 15 residues long. Germline lookup yields CDR1 SGHTA and CDR2 FQGNSA. Trimming left V 1 base short and J 4 bases short, with 13 bases between. This CDR3 reads CASSLGRVLGETQYF. The CDR3 region has the DNA TGTGCCAGCAGCTTAGGGCGGGTCCTCGGAGAGACCCAGTACTTC.

The chain joins TRBV6-6 to TRBJ1-5; D possibly corresponds to TRBD1 (5 bases). The CDR3 consists of 16 residues. The V gene's germline CDR1 is MNHNY and CDR2 SVGAGI (reference sequence). V dropped 2 bases and J dropped 4 bases, with 15 bases sitting between them. The CDR3: CASSYLGAQNNQPQHF. The DNA of the CDR3 is TGTGCCAGCAGTTACCTCGGGGCCCAAAATAATCAGCCCCAGCATTTT.